The source of this T cell receptor (beta chain) is a study of blood T cell repertoires in COVID-19. Study summary: COVID-19 samples collected from the United States, Italy and Spain covered acute and convalescent phases. Sources were T cells, B-cell-depleted T cells, or PBMCs; the material itself was cDNA or gDNA.

The CDR3 is 18 amino acids. Trimming cost V 2 bases and J 9 bases; bases outside gene matches: 11. CDR1 is KGHSH, CDR2 LQKENI, per germline. Per the study methods: Reference gene primer amplification in the assay estimated nucleated cell counts. Using immunoSEQ multiplex PCR, the repertoire was profiled, and TCRdb retains in-frame clones only, with some absent. V, J and clone size were drawn from that table, and D and trimming were deduced from the DNA. The sample shows 150,000 to 200,000 clones, roughly four fifths of them seen only once. The chain has TRBV18 and TRBJ2-1, with 15 nucleotides matching TRBD2. The sequence derives from a woman older than 75 with acute or convalescent COVID-19. The sequencing sample was made of peripheral blood. The CDR3 is CASSPVQARTSGRGEQFF. CDR3 sequence (DNA): TGTGCCAGCTCACCAGTGCAGGCGAGGACTAGCGGGAGGGGTGAGCAGTTCTTC.